A selection of T cell receptor beta chains follows, all from one sample in a study of cytomegalovirus exposure and HLA in healthy donors. The data were produced by immunoSEQ multiplex PCR, yet TCRdb's version contains in-frame clones alone and is incomplete. The table shows about 140,000 clones, with over 70% occurring only once. Sequenced sample: PBMCs. The receptor set was obtained from a male donor in good health and CMV-seronegative. The CDR3 runs from the conserved cysteine through the conserved F or W. Each record gives: clone size, V gene, J gene, CDR3 length, D gene, CDR3 DNA, CDR3 protein. A D gene is named only where the DNA matches it firmly. The size of a clone is reported for some rows only, either as once, few or many, or as a class for expanded clones.

few	TRBV18	TRBJ1-3	16	TRBD1	TGTGCCAGCTCACTGCCGCCGGGGACAGCAGGAAACACCATATATTTT	CASSLPPGTAGNTIYF
.	TRBV9	TRBJ2-1	15	.	TGTGCCAGCAGTGCGGGTGGGGGCCCCTACAATGAGCAGTTCTTC	CASSAGGGPYNEQFF
few	TRBV5-5	TRBJ1-4	13	.	TGTGCCAGCAGCTTCTCTAGACAGGAAAAACTGTTTTTT	CASSFSRQEKLFF
.	TRBV5-1	TRBJ1-1	12	.	TGCGCCAGCAGCTTCGAGAGCACTGAAGCTTTCTTT	CASSFESTEAFF
.	TRBV5-5	TRBJ1-1	14	.	TGTGCCAGCAGCTTACAGTTAGGGAACACTGAAGCTTTCTTT	CASSLQLGNTEAFF
.	TRBV27	TRBJ1-2	13	.	TGTGCCAGCAGGCCCACAGGTACCTATGGCTACACCTTC	CASRPTGTYGYTF
.	TRBV7-9	TRBJ1-4	14	TRBD1	TGTGCCAGCAGCTTTACAGGGGTTAATGAAAAACTGTTTTTT	CASSFTGVNEKLFF
.	TRBV27	TRBJ2-3	16	TRBD2	TGTGCCAGCAGCCGACTAGCGGGGGGCAGCACAGATACGCAGTATTTT	CASSRLAGGSTDTQYF
.	TRBV4-2	TRBJ2-3	16	TRBD1	TGTGCCAGCAGCCATACGAACAGGGGTTTTATAGATACGCAGTATTTT	CASSHTNRGFIDTQYF
once	TRBV28	TRBJ1-2	15	.	TGTGCCAGCAGTTCTGAAGGTACAGGGTTCAGGGGCTACACCTTC	CASSSEGTGFRGYTF